This TCR beta chain emerged from a study of shared clonotypes between healthy human individuals (dated by TCRdb to 2019 to 2021). The study in broad terms: Two women and a few men aged 18 to 49 years were included in the cohort. Libraries were prepared and TCR repertoires were sequenced by different laboratories using diverse techniques, in order to increase sequencing depth and limit assay-specific biases. To estimate repertoire size and how much clonotype sharing occurs between individuals, the study deeply sequenced the blood TCR repertoires of roughly 5 healthy adults. Per donor, leukapheresis produced somewhere between about 0.9 and 9.5 billion PBMCs. For each donor, CD4 naive and CD4 memory were each given three plates, CD8 naive was given two plates, and CD8 memory was given one plate.

Using the deep immunoSEQ assay, multiplex PCR amplified TCR CDR3 regions from genomic DNA. Genomic DNA extracted from each cell subset was distributed evenly over all wells of several immunoSEQ 96-well plates, and each plate served as one replicate. For sorted subsets, approximately 210 ng of genomic DNA, equivalent to 25,000 to 35,000 T cell genomes, went into each replicate PCR. Purified libraries were quantified with a Qubit 3.0 fluorometer, sized on a Bioanalyzer 2100, and re-quantified with the KAPA Library Quantification kit. A separate single-read 150-cycle Illumina NextSeq 550 flow cell was used to sequence each immunoSEQ 96-well plate. In the paper's pipeline: The immunoSEQ output contained only junctional sequences without quality scores, so filtering could not match that applied to full-length reads. To assign V/J genes and CDR3, sequences were annotated against IMGT germline references using PyIR, a Python wrapper for IgBLAST v1.9. Reads were removed for weak V/J assignments (E-value above 1e-6), missing CDR3, stop codons, out-of-frame junctions, or ambiguous translated residues. V3J clonotypes were defined as sequences sharing an identical inferred V gene, J gene, and CDR3 amino acid sequence. Percentage overlap between repertoires was computed as shared unique clonotypes divided by the size of the smaller repertoire. Richness of each repertoire was evaluated using RTK rarefaction, the Chao1 estimator, and Recon v2.1 estimates of unobserved clonotypes. Generation probabilities were computed with OLGA for all TCRbeta clonotypes obtained by the gDNA method from several donors. Drawn from immuneACCESS, this table holds only the in-frame rearrangements with V and J called that TCRdb kept. Clones are partly lost; checked studies trace under half to an unresolved V gene and leave the rest unexplained. The V and J calls and clone size come from that table; D and trimming were worked out from the DNA. This sample comprises about 120,000 clones, more than 65% of them detected only once. In total, the top ten clones hold 20% to 25% of the sample.

The donors were healthy, HIV-negative adults who had no recently reported acute infections or vaccinations. Every donor was a Caucasian adult living in Nashville, Tennessee, USA. CD8 memory samples combined magnetically selected CD45RO+ cells with CCR7-negative CD45RA+ effector memory (TemRA) cells. Blood was obtained by leukapheresis, after which PBMCs were separated by Ficoll-Histopaque density gradient centrifugation and cryopreserved in liquid nitrogen vapor phase. Analytical flow cytometry was used to check the purity and quantity of every magnetically sorted T cell population. Each sorted fraction had its genomic DNA isolated and then quantified by UV absorbance on a Nanodrop 2000c. The V end loses 4 bases and the J end loses 7 bases, and a stretch of 18 bases separates them. Spanning cysteine to phenylalanine, the CDR3 consists of 14 amino acids. The kept DNA is CDR3 alone, 42 bases in frame from the first base. Looking up the germline V gene yields CDR1 SGHRS and CDR2 YFSETQ.

The study at large found these results: When a handful of donors were compared, the shared fraction of clonotypes was 5% to 6.5% for naive CD4, 3.5% for naive CD8, 2% to 2.5% for memory CD4, and less than 0.5% for memory CD8. Incomplete sequencing was indicated by rarefaction of sorted-subset datasets, despite the large sequencing depth. Larger estimated clonotype richness was generally found for naive subsets than for memory subsets. Pairwise subsampling led to the expectation that sequencing depth would affect the degree of clonotype sharing among donors. Sampling was restricted to blood, and TCR repertoires in tissue are likely to differ from TCR repertoires in blood. Because the study included a small number of donors, the genetic and exposure-history diversity represented was limited. Compared with non-shared clonotypes, the clonotypes found in all four sorted-subset donors had higher generation probabilities.

Details on this clone: Its antigen is not yet known. Base qualities are not at hand, and no much larger clone is one base apart.

The source is a woman aged 25 to 39 in good health. Sequencing was done on a sample of memory CD8+ T cells sorted from blood. Read against the paper, the sample's cell subset or site label means: CD45RO+ cells pooled with CCR7-negative TemRA cells. The chain employs TRBV5-1 and TRBJ2-7, with the D call perhaps TRBD1 or TRBD2, as 5 bases match in each case. The CDR3 region: CASSPGTLTGEQYF. In nucleotide form, the sequence is TGCGCCAGCAGCCCGGGGACGCTCACCGGAGAGCAGTACTTC.